The 8 T cell receptor beta chains in this list originate from one sample, sequenced in a study of patients and donors after allogeneic stem cell transplantation. TCRdb called the RT-PCR reads again in MiXCR, with one record for every CDR3 protein. There are roughly 880,000 distinct CDR3 sequences in the sample; roughly 17% occur only once, and around 6% lies in the top ten. The sequenced sample was blood, either unsorted or a sorted T cell fraction (not recorded which). The receptors were sampled from a human donor who was either an allogeneic HSCT recipient or a stem cell or donor lymphocyte infusion donor (not recorded which). It is not recorded whose cells these are; they may come from a transplant donor.

The J gene is TRBJ2-1, the V gene TRBV6-2 or TRBV6-3; D is possibly TRBD1 (6 bases). Trimming stripped 6 bases from V and 1 base from J, with 16 bases between. The CDR3 consists of 16 residues. Germline-derived CDR1 and CDR2 are MNHEY and SVGEGT. The CDR3 is CASSQGLGVSYNEQFF. DNA of the CDR3: TGTGCCAGCAGCCAGGGGTTGGGGGTGTCCTACAATGAGCAGTTCTTC.

This clonotype was counted ten times or more. This chain links TRBV5-1 with TRBJ1-5; D unresolved. Trimming took 0 bases from V and 5 from J, leaving 9 bases between them. The CDR3 runs 14 residues. The germline V gene has CDR1 SGHRS and CDR2 YFSETQ. CDR3 protein: CASSLGQPHQPQHF. The DNA of the CDR3 is TGCGCCAGCAGCTTGGGGCAGCCTCATCAGCCCCAGCATTTT.

This clonotype was detected only a few times. This chain connects TRBV20-1 to TRBJ2-7; TRBD2 matches at 9 bases. This CDR3 is 18 amino acids long. The J segment lost 2 bases and the V segment lost 1 base, leaving 15 bases of the junction unmatched. From germline, CDR1 is DFQATT and CDR2 SNEGSKA (reference sequence). This CDR3 reads CSARGGLAEASNPYEQYF. CDR3 coding DNA: TGCAGTGCTAGAGGGGGACTAGCCGAAGCATCCAATCCCTACGAGCAGTACTTC.

The V and J genes are TRBV27 and TRBJ1-4; a weak D match, TRBD1 (5 bases). CDR3 length: 15 amino acids. Germline assignment: CDR1 MNHEY and CDR2 SMNVEV (reference sequence). Trimming pared 2 bases from V and 0 bases from J, leaving 7 bases between. The CDR3 DNA reads TGTGCCAGCAGTTTAGAGGGACCAACTAATGAAAAACTGTTTTTT. This codes for CASSLEGPTNEKLFF.

The rearrangement joins TRBV5-1 to TRBJ1-3, with D tentatively TRBD1 (6 bases). Looked up from germline, CDR1 is SGHRS and CDR2 is YFSETQ. The CDR3 sequence is 19 residues long. Trimming removed 0 bases at V and 2 bases at J, with 21 bases between. The DNA of the CDR3 is TGCGCCAGCAGCTTGGAAACCAGGGGAAGCCGAAACGCTGGAAACACCATATATTTT. Protein: CASSLETRGSRNAGNTIYF.

This clonotype turned up a few times. The chain links TRBV10-3 to TRBJ1-5; the D is unclear. Germline CDR1 reads ENHRY; CDR2 reads SYGVKD. The V end lost 11 bases, the J end lost 5 bases, and 13 bases lay between the germline ends. CDR3 length equals 12 residues. CDR3 DNA sequence: TGTGCCGCCGGCAGAGAGGATCAGCCCCAGCATTTT. It is translated as CAAGREDQPQHF.

The chain recombines TRBV27 with TRBJ1-5; D not resolved. V shed 5 bases and J shed 3 bases, with 11 bases lying between them. CDR1 is MNHEY and CDR2 is SMNVEV in the germline V gene (reference sequence). The CDR3 extends over 14 amino acids. This chain's CDR3 is CASSLTELNQPQHF. CDR3 in DNA: TGTGCCAGCAGTCTAACAGAACTCAATCAGCCCCAGCATTTT.

The chain couples TRBV18 to TRBJ2-1, with TRBD2 matching over 12 bases. The CDR3 runs 17 residues. The germline V gene encodes CDR1 KGHSH and CDR2 LQKENI. V lost 3 bases to trimming and J lost 7 bases; unmatched junction nucleotides: 10. The CDR3 coding sequence is TGTGCCAGCTCACCCTTGACTAGCGGGAGCCGCTGGAATGAGCAGTTCTTC. Translated, it gives CASSPLTSGSRWNEQFF.